This TCR beta chain was documented in a study of blood T cell repertoires in COVID-19. Study summary: Whether acute or convalescent, the COVID-19 samples came from the United States, Italy and Spain. Sample material is recorded as cDNA or gDNA derived from T cells, B-cell-depleted T cells, or PBMCs.

Under the authors' procedure: Reference gene primers were amplified, and this amplification served to estimate nucleated cell counts. Measured with immunoSEQ multiplex PCR; TCRdb has only the in-frame clones, and not every one. Clonal size and the V and J genes are those of that table, whereas D and trimming came from the DNA. Of under 150,000 clones listed, approximately 84% are singletons. The sample comprised peripheral blood. The clonotype was recovered from a human donor in a cohort sampled during active COVID-19.

The DNA of the CDR3 is TGTGCCATCAGAACGACAGCCGCCAATTCACCCCTCCACTTT. It specifies CAIRTTAANSPLHF. The chain has TRBV10-3 and TRBJ1-6; possible D gene TRBD1, 5 bases. Per germline, CDR1 ENHRY and CDR2 SYGVKD. V was clipped by 6 bases and J by 7 bases, with 13 bases between them. CDR3 length: 14 residues.